This T cell receptor beta chain is drawn from a study of cytomegalovirus exposure and HLA in healthy donors. Study-level points and caveats: Several of the most significant clusters appeared, in a later analysis, to be linked to common viral pathogens.

PCR primers comprised 60 Vbeta and 13 Jbeta primers. Sequencing used immunoSEQ multiplex PCR; TCRdb keeps in-frame clones, though not all of them. The data show 280,000 or so clones, 80% to 90% seen once. CDR1 and CDR2 (germline): SEHNR, FQNEAQ (reference sequence). The CDR3 has 14 amino acids. V shed 5 bases and J shed 4 bases, with 15 bases lying between them. Details on this clone: What it recognizes is unknown.

Sequenced sample: PBMCs. V usage is TRBV7-9 and J usage is TRBJ2-7, with a weak D call TRBD2 (6 bases). The sequence came from a woman aged 18-35 years in good health and CMV-seronegative. This CDR3 is CASSGGLFHYEQYF. The CDR3, as DNA: TGTGCCAGCAGCGGGGGACTTTTCCATTACGAGCAGTACTTC.